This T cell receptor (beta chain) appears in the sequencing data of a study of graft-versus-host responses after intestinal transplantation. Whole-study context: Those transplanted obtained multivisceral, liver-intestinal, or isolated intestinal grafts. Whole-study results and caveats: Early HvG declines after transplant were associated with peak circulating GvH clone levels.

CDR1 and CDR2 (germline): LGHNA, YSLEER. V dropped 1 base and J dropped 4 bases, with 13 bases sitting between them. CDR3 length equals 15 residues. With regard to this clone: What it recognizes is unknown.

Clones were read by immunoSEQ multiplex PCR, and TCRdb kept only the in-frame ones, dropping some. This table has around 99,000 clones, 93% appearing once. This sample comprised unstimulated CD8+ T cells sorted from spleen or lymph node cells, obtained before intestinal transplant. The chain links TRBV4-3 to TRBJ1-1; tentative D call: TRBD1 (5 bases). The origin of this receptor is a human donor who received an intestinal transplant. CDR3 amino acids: CASSQAAGPRTEAFF. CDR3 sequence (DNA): TGCGCCAGCAGCCAAGCGGCAGGGCCCCGCACTGAAGCTTTCTTT.